A selection of T cell receptor beta chains follows, all from one sample in a study of blood T cells in healthy people across ages. TCRdb passed the 5' RACE reads through MiXCR, listing each CDR3 protein once. The sample contains around 1,900,000 distinct CDR3 sequences, around 42% of which appear only once. Material for sequencing was blood. The receptors were sampled from a human donor in good health. CDR3s include the opening cysteine and the closing phenylalanine or tryptophan. A D gene is named only where the DNA matches it firmly. Some rows mark clone size as missing; the rest say once, few, many or name a class of expanded clone.

>TRBV4-1|TRBD1|TRBJ2-1|.
CASSQRAPGQYNEQFF
TGCGCCAGCAGCCAACGGGCTCCGGGACAGTACAATGAGCAGTTCTTC
>TRBV11-1|TRBD2|TRBJ2-5|.
CASSLRASGGWETQYF
TGTGCCAGCAGCTTACGCGCTAGCGGGGGCTGGGAGACCCAGTACTTC
>TRBV20-1|.|TRBJ1-2|.
CSAIQPQGGYGYTF
TGCAGTGCTATCCAACCGCAGGGCGGCTATGGCTACACCTTC
>TRBV4-3|TRBD2|TRBJ2-1|.
CASSQDTLSGGTNEQFF
TGCGCCAGCAGCCAAGATACGCTCAGCGGGGGCACCAATGAGCAGTTCTTC
>TRBV11-2|.|TRBJ1-6|.
CASSSPGSYNSPLHF
TGTGCCAGCAGCTCCCCCGGCTCCTATAATTCACCCCTCCACTTT
>TRBV29-1|TRBD1|TRBJ2-3|many
CSGNRGDTQYF
TGCAGCGGAAACAGGGGAGATACGCAGTATTTT
>TRBV6-6|TRBD1|TRBJ1-1|.
CASSGASGQQYTEAFF
TGTGCCAGCAGCGGCGCTTCGGGACAGCAATACACTGAAGCTTTCTTT
>TRBV10-3|.|TRBJ2-1|few
CAISESVTRGNEQFF
TGTGCCATCAGTGAGTCGGTAACTCGGGGAAATGAGCAGTTCTTC
>TRBV11-2|TRBD2|TRBJ2-7|.
CASSLPGLAASYEQYF
TGTGCCAGCAGCTTACCCGGACTAGCGGCCTCCTACGAGCAGTACTTC
>TRBV5-1|.|TRBJ1-2|.
CASSLKQGKDHGYTF
TGCGCCAGCAGCTTGAAGCAGGGAAAGGATCATGGCTACACCTTC
>TRBV12-5|.|TRBJ1-4|few
CASGFTETPRATNEKLFF
TGTGCTAGTGGTTTTACTGAGACCCCCAGGGCGACTAATGAAAAACTGTTTTTT
>TRBV12-3/TRBV12-4|TRBD1|TRBJ1-4|few
CASSTQQGAREKLFF
TGTGCCAGCAGTACTCAACAGGGGGCGCGGGAAAAACTGTTTTTT
>TRBV7-2|.|TRBJ1-6|many
CASSLAGVNNSPLHF
TGTGCCAGCAGCTTAGCCGGGGTAAATAATTCACCCCTCCACTTT
>TRBV11-2|.|TRBJ2-1|many
CASSVTNEQFF
TGTGCCAGCAGCGTGACGAATGAGCAGTTCTTC
>TRBV6-2/TRBV6-3|TRBD1|TRBJ1-5|.
CASSSTFRGAQHF
TGTGCCAGCAGCTCGACCTTCAGGGGGGCCCAGCATTTT
>TRBV29-1|.|TRBJ2-7|.
CSVVSQITYEQYF
TGCAGCGTTGTCAGTCAGATTACCTACGAGCAGTACTTC
>TRBV12-3/TRBV12-4|.|TRBJ2-6|.
CASSHRDLSGANVLTF
TGTGCCAGCAGTCACAGGGATCTCTCTGGGGCCAACGTCCTGACTTTC
>TRBV20-1|.|TRBJ1-6|.
CSARRLRTTDKSPLHF
TGCAGTGCTAGGAGGCTCAGGACAACCGATAAATCACCCCTCCACTTT
>TRBV5-1|TRBD1|TRBJ2-3|few
CASDRDSSTDTQYF
TGCGCCAGCGACAGGGACAGCAGCACAGATACGCAGTATTTT
>TRBV7-3|TRBD1|TRBJ1-2|.
CASSLMGTGPNYGYTF
TGTGCCAGCAGCTTAATGGGGACAGGACCAAACTATGGCTACACCTTC
>TRBV7-9|.|TRBJ1-4|.
CASSSWTDPNEKLFF
TGTGCCAGCAGCTCTTGGACAGACCCGAATGAAAAACTGTTTTTT
>TRBV6-5|.|TRBJ1-2|.
CASRQSGNPNGYTF
TGTGCCAGCAGGCAATCAGGGAATCCGAATGGCTACACCTTC
>TRBV4-2|.|TRBJ2-5|few
CASSQGQNEETQYF
TGTGCCAGCAGCCAAGGGCAGAATGAAGAGACCCAGTACTTC
>TRBV7-2|TRBD2|TRBJ2-7|.
CASSIGTSGLTYEQYF
TGTGCCAGCAGCATAGGGACTAGCGGGCTCACCTACGAGCAGTACTTC
>TRBV20-1|TRBD2|TRBJ2-3|few
CSATSGGLDTQYF
TGCAGTGCTACGAGCGGGGGGCTCGATACGCAGTATTTT
>TRBV29-1|.|TRBJ1-5|.
CSARGQVGQPQHF
TGCAGCGCCAGAGGCCAGGTTGGTCAGCCCCAGCATTTT
>TRBV28|.|TRBJ1-2|few
CASSARHHGYTF
TGTGCCAGCAGTGCCCGACATCATGGCTACACCTTC
>TRBV10-3|TRBD1|TRBJ2-1|.
CAIGGDRNLNEQFF
TGTGCCATCGGCGGGGACAGGAACCTAAATGAGCAGTTCTTC
>TRBV7-2|TRBD1|TRBJ1-2|few
CASSSRDRQGRGYTF
TGTGCCAGCAGCTCTCGAGACCGACAGGGACGTGGCTACACCTTC
>TRBV28|.|TRBJ2-1|.
CASSLPYPLNEQFF
TGTGCCAGCAGTTTACCTTATCCTTTAAATGAGCAGTTCTTC
>TRBV7-9|.|TRBJ1-2|.
CASSSIPEGTGANGYTF
TGTGCCAGCAGCTCAATTCCCGAGGGTACGGGGGCGAATGGCTACACCTTC
>TRBV6-2/TRBV6-3|.|TRBJ2-1|.
CASSYLVSDGDEQFF
TGTGCCAGCAGTTACCTTGTGTCCGACGGTGATGAGCAGTTCTTC
>TRBV7-9|.|TRBJ2-5|.
CASSRNNPGQTQYF
TGTGCCAGCAGCCGAAATAATCCAGGGCAGACCCAGTACTTC
>TRBV6-4|TRBD1|TRBJ2-3|few
CASSEGRGQTDTQYF
TGTGCCAGCAGTGAGGGCAGGGGGCAGACAGATACGCAGTATTTT
>TRBV29-1|TRBD2|TRBJ2-1|few
CSTAGTSQVRRSYNEQFF
TGCAGCACCGCCGGGACTAGCCAAGTTCGTCGCTCCTACAATGAGCAGTTCTTC